The 15 T cell receptor beta chains reported below all come from one sample, sequenced in a study of cytomegalovirus exposure and HLA in healthy donors (dated by TCRdb to about 2017). Receptors were amplified or captured by the immunoSEQ multiplex PCR assay. A mixture of 60 forward primers for TCR Vbeta segments and 13 reverse primers for TCR Jbeta segments was used in the multiplex PCR. TCRdb holds this immuneACCESS table with in-frame rearrangements only. Some clones are missing; in checked studies, unresolved V genes explain under half, and the rest has no known cause. The table for this sample lists around 220,000 clones; 65% to 80% of them were counted only once. Clones ranked in the top ten supply 15% to 19% of the sample. Sequencing used PBMCs. These receptor sequences come from a man aged 35-49 years in good health and CMV-seronegative.

As regards this clone: Sequence at one end of the junction differs from germline and may be a read error. The chain links TRBV30 to TRBJ1-2; D ambiguous. The CDR3 covers 10 residues. Germline V CDR1 and CDR2: GTSNPN, SVGIG (reference sequence). CDR3 nucleotide sequence: TGTGCCTGGAAAATCTATAGCTACACCTTC. Amino acids: CAWKIYSYTF.

The chain couples TRBV6-1 to TRBJ1-4, with 8 nucleotides matching TRBD1. Germline V gene data show CDR1 as MNHNS and CDR2 as SASEGT. CDR3 length: 14 residues. Trimming removed 7 bases from V and 6 bases from J; junction bases left unmatched: 7. The CDR3 sequence: CASNGQGSHEKLFF. CDR3 bases: TGTGCCAGCAATGGACAGGGCTCCCATGAAAAACTGTTTTTT.

This clone was observed a few times. The genes are TRBV2 and TRBJ2-5; TRBD1 aligns across 7 bases. With V trimmed by 4 bases and J by 4 bases, 6 bases remained unmatched. CDR3 length equals 14 residues. CDR1 SNHLY and CDR2 FYNNEI come from the germline V gene. The CDR3 loop is CASSVQRGPETQYF. CDR3 nucleotides: TGTGCCAGCAGTGTTCAAAGGGGGCCAGAGACCCAGTACTTC.

This chain joins TRBV10-3 and TRBJ1-1; D gene ambiguous. Germline CDR1 reads ENHRY; CDR2 reads SYGVKD. V dropped 3 bases and J dropped 3 bases, with 11 bases sitting between them. This CDR3 region has 14 residues. CDR3 sequence reads: CAISDYAGDTEAFF. The CDR3 nucleotides are TGTGCCATCAGTGACTACGCCGGGGACACTGAAGCTTTCTTT.

The rearrangement uses TRBV6-4 and TRBJ2-1; 14 bases line up with TRBD2. This CDR3 comprises 16 residues. V was pared by 4 bases and J by 4 bases, with 3 bases of the junction left unmatched. The germline CDR1 and CDR2 sequences are MRHNA and SNTAGT. In DNA form, the CDR3 reads TGTGCCAGCAGTGCGACTAGCGGGGGGGGTTACAATGAGCAGTTCTTC. It encodes CASSATSGGGYNEQFF.

The chain couples TRBV5-3 to TRBJ2-3; 8 nucleotides align to TRBD2. Being an ORF, TRBV5-3 has a function that is uncertain. V was clipped by 1 base and J by 3 bases; unmatched bases: 7. The CDR3 has 16 residues. The CDR3 here is CARSLSGLAVTDTQYF. Written as DNA, the CDR3 is TGTGCCAGAAGCTTGTCTGGACTAGCTGTTACAGATACGCAGTATTTT.

This chain joins TRBV7-9 and TRBJ2-5, with TRBD2 matching 11 bases. Germline CDR1 SEHNR, CDR2 FQNEAQ (reference sequence). The CDR3 runs 16 residues. J gave up 2 bases and V 4 bases, and 6 bases lay outside the gene matches. The DNA for the CDR3 is TGTGCCAGCAGCTCTCGACTAGCGGGGCTGCAAGAGACCCAGTACTTC. Translated: CASSSRLAGLQETQYF. Full variable domain (remainder filled in from reference TRBV7-9 and TRBJ2-5): DTGVSQNPRHKITKRGQNVTFRCDPISEHNRLYWYRQTLGQGPEFLTYFQNEAQLEKSRLLSDRFSAERPKGSFSTLEIQRTEQGDSAMYLCASSSRLAGLQETQYFGPGTRLLVL.

This clone showed up just a few times. CDR3 amino acids: CASSQEESSYEQYF. In DNA form, the CDR3 reads TGCGCCAGCAGCCAAGAAGAAAGCTCCTACGAGCAGTACTTC. The genes are TRBV4-1 and TRBJ2-5; D uncertain. The J call could be wrong; TRBJ2-7 is a better fit for the DNA end. The CDR3 length is 14 residues. Germline CDR1 and CDR2: MGHRA and YSYEKL.

V and J are TRBV7-3 and TRBJ1-1; D not resolved. The ends were cut back, 6 bases at V and 4 bases at J, with 9 bases in the middle. Germline V gives CDR1 SGHTA, CDR2 FQGTGA. The CDR3 loop spans 12 amino acids. CDR3 loop: CASRDAGTEAFF. In nucleotides, the CDR3 is TGTGCCAGCAGGGATGCGGGCACTGAAGCTTTCTTT.

The genes are TRBV28 and TRBJ2-1, with a weak D call TRBD1 (6 bases). The CDR3 totals 19 residues. Germline loops: CDR1 MDHEN, CDR2 SYDVKM. V lost 4 bases and J 0 bases, leaving 22 bases between the germline ends. This chain's CDR3 is CASSSHTSPQGSSYNEQFF. DNA of the CDR3: TGTGCCAGCAGTTCCCACACATCTCCTCAGGGGAGCTCCTACAATGAGCAGTTCTTC. The whole variable domain, remainder taken from reference TRBV28 and TRBJ2-1, is DVKVTQSSRYLVKRTGEKVFLECVQDMDHENMFWYRQDPGLGLRLIYFSYDVKMKEKGDIPEGYSVSREKKERFSLILESASTNQTSMYLCASSSHTSPQGSSYNEQFFGPGTRLTVL.

This rearrangement joins TRBV15 to TRBJ1-1; 8 bases align to TRBD1. The V and J ends lost 9 bases and 0 bases, in that order; junction bases with no gene match: 6. The CDR3 consists of 14 residues. The germline V gene encodes CDR1 LNHNV and CDR2 YYDKDF (reference sequence). CDR3 protein: CATRQGRVNTEAFF. Here the CDR3 DNA reads TGTGCCACAAGACAGGGGAGGGTGAACACTGAAGCTTTCTTT.

This clone was counted only a few times. This rearrangement joins TRBV5-1 to TRBJ1-2, with 8 bases lining up with TRBD1. The CDR3 contains 14 residues. V lost 7 bases, J lost 3 bases, and 8 bases stayed unmatched. Germline loops: CDR1 SGHRS, CDR2 YFSETQ. The CDR3 loop is CASGWTGKYYGYTF. The DNA for the CDR3 is TGCGCCAGCGGATGGACAGGGAAATACTATGGCTACACCTTC.

The chain links TRBV5-6 to TRBJ1-1; no clear D gene. Between the trimmed V and J ends, which lost 4 bases and 0 bases, there was a span of 13 bases. Germline V gives CDR1 SGHDT, CDR2 YYEEEE. The CDR3 totals 15 residues. The CDR3 protein is CASSHPPGMNTEAFF. In nucleotides, the CDR3 is TGTGCCAGCAGCCATCCCCCCGGTATGAACACTGAAGCTTTCTTT.

The chain has TRBV15 and TRBJ2-1, with a weak D call TRBD1 (5 bases). There are 16 residues in the CDR3. In germline, CDR1 is LNHNV, CDR2 YYDKDF (reference sequence). The V end lost 5 bases, the J end lost 0 bases, and 14 bases lay between the germline ends. The CDR3 spells CATSGQDRYSYNEQFF. CDR3 bases: TGTGCCACCAGCGGACAAGACCGTTACTCCTACAATGAGCAGTTCTTC.

V and J are TRBV18 and TRBJ2-2; D remains ambiguous. With 5 bases removed from V and 3 bases from J, the gap between germline ends came to 4 bases. The CDR3 totals 12 residues. Germline assignment: CDR1 KGHSH and CDR2 LQKENI. The CDR3 region has the DNA TGTGCCAGCTCATCCTACACCGGGGAGCTGTTTTTT. Translation: CASSSYTGELFF.